This T cell receptor beta chain stems from a study of cytomegalovirus exposure and HLA in healthy donors. Study-wide findings and caveats: The study put 150 or so TCR beta chains on its list as cytomegalovirus-associated. Testing in vitro showed a few CMV-associated chains specific for CMV antigens. According to a subsequent analysis, TCR clusters from the first cohort were inclined to appear together in the roughly 120 validation repertoires.

For this clone: What it binds is not known.

This table comes from immunoSEQ multiplex PCR, and its TCRdb copy is limited to in-frame clones, with some not included. The table includes over 150,000 clones, 85% detected once. V lost 2 bases and J lost 4, with 11 bases in between. The germline V gene has CDR1 MNHNS and CDR2 SASEGT. This CDR3 has 14 amino acids. The origin of this receptor is a man aged 18 to 29 in good health and CMV-seropositive. The sequenced material came from PBMCs. The chain employs TRBV6-1 and TRBJ1-1; D is unresolved. The CDR3 sequence is CASSELASRTEAFF. DNA of the CDR3: TGTGCCAGCAGTGAATTAGCCAGTCGCACTGAAGCTTTCTTT.